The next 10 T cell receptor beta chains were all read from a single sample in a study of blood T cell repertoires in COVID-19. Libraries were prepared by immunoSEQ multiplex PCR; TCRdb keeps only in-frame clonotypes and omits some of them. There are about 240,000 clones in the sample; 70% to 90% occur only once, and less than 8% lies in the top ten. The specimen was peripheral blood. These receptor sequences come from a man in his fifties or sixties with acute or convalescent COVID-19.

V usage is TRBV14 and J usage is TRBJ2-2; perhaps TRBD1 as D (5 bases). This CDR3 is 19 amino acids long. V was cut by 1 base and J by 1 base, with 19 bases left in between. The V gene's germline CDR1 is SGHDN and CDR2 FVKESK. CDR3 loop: CASSQVKFLTAQNTGELFF. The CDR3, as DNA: TGTGCCAGCAGCCAAGTCAAGTTTCTGACAGCTCAGAACACCGGGGAGCTGTTTTTT.

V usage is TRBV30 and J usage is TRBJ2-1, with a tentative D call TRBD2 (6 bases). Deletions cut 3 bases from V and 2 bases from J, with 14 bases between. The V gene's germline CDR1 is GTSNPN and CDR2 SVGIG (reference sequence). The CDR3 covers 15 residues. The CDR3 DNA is TGTGCCTGGAGGGCGGGAATAAGGACCTACAATGAGCAGTTCTTC. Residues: CAWRAGIRTYNEQFF. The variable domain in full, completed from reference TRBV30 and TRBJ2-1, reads SQTIHQWPATLVQPVGSPLSLECTVEGTSNPNLYWYRQAAGRGLQLLFYSVGIGQISSEVPQNLSASRPQDRQFILSSKKLLLSDSGFYLCAWRAGIRTYNEQFFGPGTRLTVL.

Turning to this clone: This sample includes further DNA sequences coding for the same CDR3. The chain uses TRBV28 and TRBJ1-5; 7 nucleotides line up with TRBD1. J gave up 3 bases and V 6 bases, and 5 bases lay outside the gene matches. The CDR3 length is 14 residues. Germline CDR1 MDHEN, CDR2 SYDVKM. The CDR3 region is CASRSTGANQPQHF. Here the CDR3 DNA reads TGTGCCAGCAGATCTACAGGGGCCAATCAGCCCCAGCATTTT.

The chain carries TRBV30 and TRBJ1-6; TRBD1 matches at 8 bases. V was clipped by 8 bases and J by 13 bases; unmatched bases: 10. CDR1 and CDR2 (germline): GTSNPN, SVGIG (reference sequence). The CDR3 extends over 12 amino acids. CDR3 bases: TGTGCCCTCGGGACAGGTGCTCGGCCCCTCCACTTT. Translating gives CALGTGARPLHF.

The CDR3 loop is CASRRTEQQFF. The CDR3 coding sequence is TGTGCCAGCAGACGGACTGAACAGCAGTTCTTC. The gene calls are TRBV6-5 and TRBJ2-1; tentative D call: TRBD2 (5 bases). Germline CDR1 and CDR2: MNHEY and SVGAGI. Trimming took 6 bases from V and 11 from J, leaving 11 bases between them. The CDR3 is 11 residues long.

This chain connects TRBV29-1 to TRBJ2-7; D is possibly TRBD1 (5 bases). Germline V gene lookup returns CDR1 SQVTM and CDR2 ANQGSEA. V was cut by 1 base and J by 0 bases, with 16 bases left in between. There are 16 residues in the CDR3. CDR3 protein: CSVEVLRTGSSYEQYF. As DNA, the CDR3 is TGCAGCGTTGAAGTGCTTAGAACAGGAAGCTCCTACGAGCAGTACTTC.

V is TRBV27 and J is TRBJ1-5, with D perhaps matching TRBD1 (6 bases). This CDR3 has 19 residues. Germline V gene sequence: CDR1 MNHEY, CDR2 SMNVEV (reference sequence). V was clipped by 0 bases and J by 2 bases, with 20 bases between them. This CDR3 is CASSLSGRGGSRGNQPQHF. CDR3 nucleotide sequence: TGTGCCAGCAGTTTATCGGGCAGGGGTGGTTCTCGTGGCAATCAGCCCCAGCATTTT.

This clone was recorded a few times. The CDR3 nucleotides are TGTGCCAGCAGCTTAGGCTGGGGGCAGGTCGATCAGCCCCAGCATTTT. This encodes CASSLGWGQVDQPQHF. The J gene is TRBJ1-5, the V gene TRBV27; perhaps TRBD1 as D (6 bases). The CDR3 has 16 amino acids. The germline gives CDR1 MNHEY, CDR2 SMNVEV (reference sequence). The V end lost 6 bases, the J end lost 5 bases, and 20 bases lay between the germline ends.

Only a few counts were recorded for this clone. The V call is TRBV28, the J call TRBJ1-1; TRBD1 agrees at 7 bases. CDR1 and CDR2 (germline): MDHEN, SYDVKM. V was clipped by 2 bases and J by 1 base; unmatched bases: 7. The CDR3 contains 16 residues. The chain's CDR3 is CASSLIPGQKNTEAFF. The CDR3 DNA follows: TGTGCCAGCAGTTTAATCCCGGGACAGAAGAACACTGAAGCTTTCTTT.

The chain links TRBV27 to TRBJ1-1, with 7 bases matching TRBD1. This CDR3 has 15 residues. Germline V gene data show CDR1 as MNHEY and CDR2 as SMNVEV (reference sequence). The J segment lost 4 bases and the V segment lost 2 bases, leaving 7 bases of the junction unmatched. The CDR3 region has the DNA TGTGCCAGCAGTTTAACAGGGGTTTTGGGCACTGAAGCTTTCTTT. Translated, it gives CASSLTGVLGTEAFF.